Reported below is one T cell receptor (beta chain). This clonotype was detected a few times. Its antigen is currently not known. No base-level quality is on record; no much larger clone is a single base apart. These data belong to a study of blood T cells in healthy people across ages (dated by TCRdb to between 2014 and 2017). Turning to the overall study: In model experiments, roughly one uniquely barcoded TCR beta cDNA molecule per two T cells was captured by template switching. For two donors (one aged 18 to 29 and one aged 80 or older), the study analyzed two additional independent replicas of 1 million unique cDNA reads from the same blood draw. Age-related changes in TCR beta repertoire diversity were measured in the study by deep sequencing normalized with unique cDNA molecular identifiers. The donors were divided into four age groups: young (average about 15 years), middle-aged (around 37), aged (about 62) and long-lived (approximately 74). To avoid experimental bias, donors of different ages were randomly spread across the sequencing lanes.

Including cysteine and phenylalanine, the CDR3 has 14 amino acids. Only the CDR3 DNA stays, 42 bases, in frame from base 1. V sheds 4 bases and J sheds 4 bases, leaving 16 bases between their ends. According to the germline V gene, CDR1 reads SQVTM and CDR2 reads ANQGSEA. Library method: 5' RACE. A second roughly 7 to 12 cycle PCR used a sample-barcoded 5' primer and a J-beta primer mix. A unique molecular identifier was introduced onto each TCR beta cDNA molecule by a template-switch 5' adaptor carrying 12 random nucleotides. At least 2.5 million CDR3-containing paired-end reads were obtained from each sample. All of the RNA was converted into first-strand cDNA using the Mint cDNA synthesis kit, with a TRBC-specific oligonucleotide serving as the primer. After uracil-DNA glycosylase treatment, a first 18-cycle PCR used universal primers M1SS and BC2_uni_R on all cDNA. The authors' pipeline ran thus. For normalization, 1 million high-quality reads were randomly selected from each sample, with every read carrying a distinct molecular identifier. Instead of being binned into consensus sequences, reads with shared molecular identifiers were discarded. MiTCR, run with a Q25 quality threshold and the strictest error-elimination algorithm, handled CDR3 identification, clonotype clustering and error correction. Lower-bound total TCR beta diversity was estimated with a nonparametric unseen species model using Euler transformation. TCRdb took the public reads, trimmed them with fastp at Q25, ran MiXCR for clone calling and kept in-frame beta chains. Records with the same CDR3 protein are collapsed into one entry carrying the most frequent genes and DNA. TCRdb, not the authors, supplied the V and J calls. The sample yields around 2 million distinct CDR3 sequences; roughly two fifths were counted once. The ten largest account for approximately 22% of the sample.

Summary of the overall study and its limitations: Because donor CMV infection status was unknown, age-related changes in expanded clonotypes were potentially confounded. Conclusive comparison of naive and antigen-experienced compartments was prevented by the profiling of bulk unsorted PBMCs. The percentage of naive T cells measured by flow cytometry correlated strongly with observed TCR beta diversity. Compared with the aged group, the long-lived group had more naive CD4+ T cells, fewer expanded clones and increased TCR diversity, a pattern suggesting age selection. Estimates of total diversity from one million sequenced T cells were regarded as lower bounds and underestimates. Observed TCR beta diversity per million T cells fell roughly linearly with age, and a significant reduction was already apparent by age around 40.

The donors were roughly 39 Caucasian individuals from Russia, aged roughly 6 to 100 years, who were systemically healthy. Each donor gave ten milliliters of peripheral blood, drawn into EDTA-treated Vacutainer tubes. Ficoll-Paque density-gradient centrifugation was used to isolate PBMCs, with at least 6 million obtained per sample. Total RNA was extracted from PBMCs with Trizol reagent, with at least 5.5 micrograms obtained per sample. For every donor, flow cytometry on a PBMC aliquot measured the percentage of naive CD45RAhigh/CD27high T cells. Material for sequencing was blood. Here the chain combines TRBV29-1 and TRBJ1-2; TRBD1 is possibly the D segment (6 matching bases). This TCR was sampled from a human donor in good health. In nucleotides, the sequence is TGCAGCGTTGCCGAGGGGGTACACGGCTATGGCTACACCTTC. It codes for CSVAEGVHGYGYTF.